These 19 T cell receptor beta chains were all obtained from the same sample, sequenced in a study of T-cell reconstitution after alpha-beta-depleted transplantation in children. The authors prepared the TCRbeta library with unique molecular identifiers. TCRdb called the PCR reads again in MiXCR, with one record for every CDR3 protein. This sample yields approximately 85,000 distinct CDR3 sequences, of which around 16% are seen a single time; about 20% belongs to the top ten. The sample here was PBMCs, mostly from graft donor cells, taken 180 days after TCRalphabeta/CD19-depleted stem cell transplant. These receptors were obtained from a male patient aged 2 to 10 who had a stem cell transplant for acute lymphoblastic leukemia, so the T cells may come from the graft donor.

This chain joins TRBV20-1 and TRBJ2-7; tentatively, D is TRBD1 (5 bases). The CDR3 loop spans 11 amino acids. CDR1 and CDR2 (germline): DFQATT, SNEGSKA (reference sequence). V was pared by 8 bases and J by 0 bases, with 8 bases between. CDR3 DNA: TGCAGTACCACAGGCTCCTACGAGCAGTACTTC. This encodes CSTTGSYEQYF.

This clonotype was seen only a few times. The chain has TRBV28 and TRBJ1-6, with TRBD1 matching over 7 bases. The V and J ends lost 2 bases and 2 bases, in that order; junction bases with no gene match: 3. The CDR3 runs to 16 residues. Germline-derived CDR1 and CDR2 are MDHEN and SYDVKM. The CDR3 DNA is TGTGCCAGCAGTTTACACGGACAGGCCTATAATTCACCCCTCCACTTT. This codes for CASSLHGQAYNSPLHF.

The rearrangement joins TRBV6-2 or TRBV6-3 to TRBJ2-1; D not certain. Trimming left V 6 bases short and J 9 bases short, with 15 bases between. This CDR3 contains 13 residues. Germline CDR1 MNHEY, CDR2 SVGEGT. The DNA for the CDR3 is TGTGCCAGCAGGCCCGACACTACAACTGAGCAGTTCTTC. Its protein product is CASRPDTTTEQFF.

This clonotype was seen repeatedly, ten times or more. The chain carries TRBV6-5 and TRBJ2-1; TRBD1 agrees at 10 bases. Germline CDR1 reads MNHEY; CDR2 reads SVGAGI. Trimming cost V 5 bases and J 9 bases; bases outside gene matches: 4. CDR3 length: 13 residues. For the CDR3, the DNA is TGTGCCAGCAGTAGGACAGGGGGGGGTGAGCAGTTCTTC. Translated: CASSRTGGGEQFF.

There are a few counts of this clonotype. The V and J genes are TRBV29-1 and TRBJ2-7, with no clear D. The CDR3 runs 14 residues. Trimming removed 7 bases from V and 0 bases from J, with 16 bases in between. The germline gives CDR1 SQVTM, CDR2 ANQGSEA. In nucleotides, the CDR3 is TGCAGCGCTGGCCACCAAACCTCCTCCTACGAGCAGTACTTC. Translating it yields CSAGHQTSSYEQYF.

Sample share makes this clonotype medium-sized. CDR3 loop: CASRTGYTGELFF. The DNA of the CDR3 is TGCGCCAGCAGGACAGGGTACACCGGGGAGCTGTTTTTT. The gene calls are TRBV5-1 and TRBJ2-2, with TRBD1 matching over 7 bases. Germline CDR1 is SGHRS and CDR2 is YFSETQ. The CDR3 has 13 residues. V lost 5 bases, J lost 3 bases, and 1 base stayed unmatched.

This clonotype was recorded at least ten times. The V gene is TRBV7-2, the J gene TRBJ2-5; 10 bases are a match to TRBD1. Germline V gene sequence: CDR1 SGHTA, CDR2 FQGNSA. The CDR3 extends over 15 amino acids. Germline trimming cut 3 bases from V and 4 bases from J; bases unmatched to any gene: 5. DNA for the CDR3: TGTGCCAGCAGCTTTCGACAGGGGGCAGGAGAGACCCAGTACTTC. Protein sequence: CASSFRQGAGETQYF. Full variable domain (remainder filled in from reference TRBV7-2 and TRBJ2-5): GAGVSQSPSNKVTEKGKDVELRCDPISGHTALYWYRQSLGQGLEFLIYFQGNSAPDKSGLPSDRFSAERTGGSVSTLTIQRTQQEDSAVYLCASSFRQGAGETQYFGPGTRLLVL.

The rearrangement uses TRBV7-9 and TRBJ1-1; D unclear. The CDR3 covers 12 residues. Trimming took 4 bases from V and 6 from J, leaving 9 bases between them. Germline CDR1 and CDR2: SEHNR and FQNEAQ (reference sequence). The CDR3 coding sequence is TGTGCCAGCAGCTCGGCCGGGGCTGAAGCTTTCTTT. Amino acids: CASSSAGAEAFF.

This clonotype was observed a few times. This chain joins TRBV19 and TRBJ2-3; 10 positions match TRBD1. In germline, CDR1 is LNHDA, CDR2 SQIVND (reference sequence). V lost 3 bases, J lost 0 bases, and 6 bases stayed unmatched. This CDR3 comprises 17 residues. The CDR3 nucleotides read TGTGCCAGTAGTATCCCGGACAGGGGGGCTAGCACAGATACGCAGTATTTT. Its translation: CASSIPDRGASTDTQYF.

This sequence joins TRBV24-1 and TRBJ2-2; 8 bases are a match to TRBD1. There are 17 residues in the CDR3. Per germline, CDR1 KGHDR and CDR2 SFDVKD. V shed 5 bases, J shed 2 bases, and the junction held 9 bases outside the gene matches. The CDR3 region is CATSGRTGTGNTGELFF. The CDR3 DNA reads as TGTGCCACCAGTGGGAGGACCGGGACAGGAAACACCGGGGAGCTGTTTTTT.

The CDR3 DNA follows: TGTGCCAGCAGCCAAGACAGGGGAGACATTCAGTACTTC. Its translation: CASSQDRGDIQYF. V gene TRBV27 combines with J gene TRBJ2-4; 8 bases match TRBD1. The CDR3 spans 13 residues. J gave up 8 bases and V 6 bases, and 6 bases lay outside the gene matches. Germline CDR1 is MNHEY and CDR2 is SMNVEV (reference sequence).

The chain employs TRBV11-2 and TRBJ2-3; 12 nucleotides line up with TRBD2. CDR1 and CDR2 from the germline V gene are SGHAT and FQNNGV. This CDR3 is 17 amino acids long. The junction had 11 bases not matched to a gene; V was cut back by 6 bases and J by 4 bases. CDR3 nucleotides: TGTGCCAGCAGTTCGATCAGACTAGCGGGGGTGGCAGATACGCAGTATTTT. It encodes CASSSIRLAGVADTQYF.

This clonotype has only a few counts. DNA of the CDR3: TGTGCCAGCAGCTTTGACCTGACCCCCGCCCCCCCTGAAGCTTTCTTT. It specifies CASSFDLTPAPPEAFF. The chain has TRBV7-9 and TRBJ1-1, with D unclear. The CDR3 is made up of 16 amino acids. V was clipped by 3 bases and J by 6 bases, with 20 bases between them. Germline-derived CDR1 and CDR2 are SEHNR and FQNEAQ (reference sequence).

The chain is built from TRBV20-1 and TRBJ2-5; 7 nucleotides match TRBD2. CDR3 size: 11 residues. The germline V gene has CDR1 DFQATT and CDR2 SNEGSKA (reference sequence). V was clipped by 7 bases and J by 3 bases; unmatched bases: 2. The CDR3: CSGGGEETQYF. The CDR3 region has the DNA TGCAGTGGTGGGGGGGAAGAGACCCAGTACTTC.

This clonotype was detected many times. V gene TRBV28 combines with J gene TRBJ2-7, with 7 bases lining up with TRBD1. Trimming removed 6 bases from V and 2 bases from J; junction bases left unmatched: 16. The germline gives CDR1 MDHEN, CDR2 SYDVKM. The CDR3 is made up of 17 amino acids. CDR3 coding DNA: TGTGCCAGCAGAAGGGGGCTAGCATCCCAGGTCACCTACGAGCAGTACTTC. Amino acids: CASRRGLASQVTYEQYF.

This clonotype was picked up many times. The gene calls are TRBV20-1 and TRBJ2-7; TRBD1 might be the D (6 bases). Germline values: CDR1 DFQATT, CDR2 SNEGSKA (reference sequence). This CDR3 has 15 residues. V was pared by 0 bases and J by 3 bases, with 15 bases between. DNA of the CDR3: TGCAGTGCTAGAGATGTAGCAGGGGTCTTCTACGAGCAGTACTTC. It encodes CSARDVAGVFYEQYF.

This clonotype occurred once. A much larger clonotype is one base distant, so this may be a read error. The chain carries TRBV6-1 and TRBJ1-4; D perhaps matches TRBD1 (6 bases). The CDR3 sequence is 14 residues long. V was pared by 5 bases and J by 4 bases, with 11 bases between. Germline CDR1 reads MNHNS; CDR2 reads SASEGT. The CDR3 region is CASSQDRINEKLFF. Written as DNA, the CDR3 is TGTGCCAGCAGTCAGGACAGAATTAATGAAAAACTGTTTTTT.

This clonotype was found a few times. The CDR3 protein is CASSLAPGPVQETQYF. Here the CDR3 DNA reads TGTGCCAGCAGCTTAGCTCCCGGTCCGGTACAAGAGACCCAGTACTTC. The chain carries TRBV7-2 and TRBJ2-5, with unresolved D. In germline, CDR1 is SGHTA, CDR2 FQGNSA. The V end lost 0 bases, the J end lost 2 bases, and 13 bases lay between the germline ends. The CDR3 spans 16 residues.

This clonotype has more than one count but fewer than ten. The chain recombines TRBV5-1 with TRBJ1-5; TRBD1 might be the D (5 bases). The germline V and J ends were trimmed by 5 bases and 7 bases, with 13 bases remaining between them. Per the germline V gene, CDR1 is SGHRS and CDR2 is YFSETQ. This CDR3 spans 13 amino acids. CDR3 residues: CASSRDPYQPQHF. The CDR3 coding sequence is TGCGCCAGCAGTCGGGACCCCTACCAGCCCCAGCATTTT. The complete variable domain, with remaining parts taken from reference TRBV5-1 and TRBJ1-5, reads KAGVTQTPRYLIKTRGQQVTLSCSPISGHRSVSWYQQTPGQGLQFLFEYFSETQRNKGNFPGRFSGRQFSNSRSEMNVSTLELGDSALYLCASSRDPYQPQHFGDGTRLSIL.